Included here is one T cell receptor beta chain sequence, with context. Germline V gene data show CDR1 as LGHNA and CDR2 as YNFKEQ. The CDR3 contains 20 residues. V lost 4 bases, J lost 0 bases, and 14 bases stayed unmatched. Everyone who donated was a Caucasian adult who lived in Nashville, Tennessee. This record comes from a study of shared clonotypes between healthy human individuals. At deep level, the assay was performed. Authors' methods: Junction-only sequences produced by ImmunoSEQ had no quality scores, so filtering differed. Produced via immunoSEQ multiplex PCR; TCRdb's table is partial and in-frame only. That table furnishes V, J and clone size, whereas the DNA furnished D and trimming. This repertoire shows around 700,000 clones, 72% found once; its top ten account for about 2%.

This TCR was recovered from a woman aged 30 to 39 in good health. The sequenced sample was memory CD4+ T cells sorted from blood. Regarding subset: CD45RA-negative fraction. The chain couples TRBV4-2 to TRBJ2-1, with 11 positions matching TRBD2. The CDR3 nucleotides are TGTGCCAGCAGCCGCGTCCAGACCGGGACTAGCGGCCTCTCCTACAATGAGCAGTTCTTC. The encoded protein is CASSRVQTGTSGLSYNEQFF.